Presented here are 26 T cell receptor beta chains from one specimen sequenced in a study of patients and donors after allogeneic stem cell transplantation. TCRdb reprocessed the RT-PCR reads via MiXCR and lists one record per CDR3 protein. The sample yields about a million distinct CDR3 sequences, 18% seen once. What was sequenced was blood, either unsorted or a sorted T cell fraction (not recorded which). The receptors shown here come from a human donor who was either an allogeneic HSCT recipient or a stem cell or donor lymphocyte infusion donor (not recorded which). It is not recorded whose cells these are; they may come from a transplant donor.

CDR3 amino acids: CASSPRQQNTGELFF. CDR3 DNA sequence: TGCGCCAGCAGCCCCCGCCAGCAGAACACCGGGGAGCTGTTTTTT. The chain joins TRBV5-1 to TRBJ2-2; D uncertain. CDR1 is SGHRS, CDR2 YFSETQ, per germline. CDR3 length: 15 amino acids. V lost 4 bases, J lost 1 base, and 11 bases lay in between.

The table lists this clonotype with a few counts. The chain combines TRBV21-1 with TRBJ2-4; the table's D call TRBD1 went unverified against the DNA. TRBV21-1 is a pseudogene. The CDR3 runs 12 residues. CDR3 sequence reads: CASSKGVPAPFF. In nucleotides, the CDR3 is TGTGCCAGCAGCAAAGGAGTTCCGGCCCCGTTCTTC.

The chain couples TRBV12-3 or TRBV12-4 to TRBJ1-2, with no clear D. Deletions cut 1 base from V and 5 bases from J, with 14 bases between. The CDR3 totals 15 residues. CDR3 in amino acids: CASSLGGVGLYGYTF. CDR3 coding DNA: TGTGCCAGCAGTTTAGGGGGTGTGGGGTTATATGGCTACACCTTC.

This clonotype was seen a few times. The CDR3 region has the DNA TGTGCCAGCAGTTCTACCGGGACAGCGAACACCGGGGAGCTGTTTTTT. Amino acid sequence: CASSSTGTANTGELFF. The J gene is TRBJ2-2, the V gene TRBV6-5, with 7 nucleotides matching TRBD1. V lost 4 bases, J lost 0 bases, and 5 bases stayed unmatched. The CDR3 runs 16 residues. CDR1 is MNHEY, CDR2 SVGAGI, per germline.

This chain connects TRBV19 to TRBJ1-5; 7 nucleotides match TRBD1. Trimming removed 9 bases from V and 4 bases from J; junction bases left unmatched: 12. CDR1 LNHDA and CDR2 SQIVND come from the germline V gene (reference sequence). The CDR3 consists of 15 residues. CDR3 residues: CASLRTGDLNQPQHF. The CDR3, as DNA: TGTGCCAGCCTCCGGACAGGAGATCTGAATCAGCCCCAGCATTTT.

The table lists this clonotype with a few counts. The CDR3 region has the DNA TGTGCCAGCACCCAGCTGGGGGCGAGGACCGGGGAGCTGTTTTTT. This gives the protein CASTQLGARTGELFF. The chain combines TRBV6-1 with TRBJ2-2; weak D call: TRBD1 (6 bases). With 7 bases removed from V and 5 bases from J, the gap between germline ends came to 17 bases. This CDR3 contains 15 residues. Germline loops: CDR1 MNHNS, CDR2 SASEGT.

This chain uses TRBV7-8 with TRBJ1-1; 9 bases line up with TRBD1. The V gene end was trimmed by 5 bases and the J gene end by 4 bases; junction bases not matched to a gene: 11. Germline CDR1 is SGHVS and CDR2 is FQNEAQ. This CDR3 region has 16 residues. CDR3 sequence (DNA): TGTGCCAGCAGCCCGAGGGACAGGGCGCTAGGCACTGAAGCTTTCTTT. It specifies CASSPRDRALGTEAFF.

This clonotype was picked up a small number of times. The gene calls are TRBV13 and TRBJ2-2, with D unclear. The CDR3 loop spans 15 amino acids. Per germline, CDR1 PRHDT and CDR2 FYEKMQ (reference sequence). The V gene lost 5 bases and the J gene lost 2 bases, with 12 bases spanning the gap. CDR3 DNA: TGTGCCAGCAGCCACCGCCATTTTAACACCGGGGAGCTGTTTTTT. Residues: CASSHRHFNTGELFF.

The rearrangement links TRBV19 to TRBJ2-3; D gene ambiguous. CDR1 and CDR2 from the germline V gene are LNHDA and SQIVND (reference sequence). The length of the CDR3 is 10 residues. Trimming pared 7 bases from V and 4 bases from J, leaving 3 bases between. CDR3 DNA: TGTGCCAGTATTCCAGATACGCAGTATTTT. Translating gives CASIPDTQYF. Complete variable domain (other parts from reference TRBV19 and TRBJ2-3): DGGITQSPKYLFRKEGQNVTLSCEQNLNHDAMYWYRQDPGQGLRLIYYSQIVNDFQKGDIAEGYSVSREKKESFPLTVTSAQKNPTAFYLCASIPDTQYFGPGTRLTVL.

Only a few counts were recorded for this clonotype. CDR3 residues: CALNSGGGNEQFF. CDR3 DNA: TGTGCCTTAAATAGCGGGGGGGGAAATGAGCAGTTCTTC. The chain recombines TRBV30 with TRBJ2-1; TRBD2 matches 11 bases. The CDR3 extends over 13 amino acids. Germline assignment: CDR1 GTSNPN and CDR2 SVGIG (reference sequence). V shed 7 bases and J 7 bases; nucleotides not matched to a gene: 6.

This clonotype has more than one count but fewer than ten. The chain has TRBV6-1 and TRBJ1-1, with D perhaps TRBD1 (5 bases). Trimming removed 6 bases at V and 3 bases at J, with 20 bases between. Germline CDR1 reads MNHNS; CDR2 reads SASEGT. The CDR3 has 16 residues. CDR3 coding DNA: TGTGCCAGCAGCAACGGGCAGGGTACGGGACACACTGAAGCTTTCTTT. Amino acid sequence: CASSNGQGTGHTEAFF.

A few counts support this clonotype. The chain combines TRBV24-1 with TRBJ2-7; 8 nucleotides agree with TRBD1. Unmatched junction bases numbered 4, after V lost 1 base and J lost 0 bases. This CDR3 contains 16 residues. In germline, CDR1 is KGHDR, CDR2 SFDVKD. CDR3 sequence: CATSDLRTGRSYEQYF. In DNA, the CDR3 is TGTGCCACCAGTGATTTACGGACAGGGCGCTCCTACGAGCAGTACTTC.

The J gene is TRBJ2-1, the V gene TRBV7-2, with a possible D match to TRBD2 (5 bases). The V gene lost 2 bases and the J gene lost 6 bases, with 11 bases spanning the gap. Germline V CDR1 and CDR2: SGHTA, FQGNSA. CDR3 length equals 14 residues. CDR3 in amino acids: CASSLRLAPNEQFF. In nucleotides, the CDR3 is TGTGCCAGCAGCTTACGGCTAGCCCCCAATGAGCAGTTCTTC.

This clonotype showed up just a few times. This chain joins TRBV15 and TRBJ2-5; 8 positions match TRBD2. CDR3 length: 16 residues. J was trimmed by 3 bases and V by 4 bases; bases with no gene match: 10. Germline lookup yields CDR1 LNHNV and CDR2 YYDKDF (reference sequence). CDR3 protein: CATSTVGSGRKETQYF. CDR3 sequence (DNA): TGTGCCACCAGCACCGTCGGAAGCGGGAGAAAAGAGACCCAGTACTTC. The variable domain in full, with the rest retrieved from reference TRBV15 and TRBJ2-5, is DAMVIQNPRYQVTQFGKPVTLSCSQTLNHNVMYWYQQKSSQAPKLLFHYYDKDFNNEADTPDNFQSRRPNTSFCFLDIRSPGLGDTAMYLCATSTVGSGRKETQYFGPGTRLLVL.

This chain joins TRBV4-3 and TRBJ1-3, with D tentatively TRBD1 (6 bases). The CDR3 contains 16 residues. Germline V gives CDR1 LGHNA, CDR2 YSLEER. The V gene lost 1 base and the J gene lost 3 bases, with 13 bases spanning the gap. The chain's CDR3 is CASSQGEAQGGNTIYF. For the CDR3, the DNA is TGCGCCAGCAGCCAAGGAGAGGCACAGGGTGGAAACACCATATATTTT.

The V gene is TRBV30, the J gene TRBJ2-5, with a weak D call TRBD1 (5 bases). CDR1 and CDR2 (germline): GTSNPN, SVGIG (reference sequence). This CDR3 has 13 residues. V lost 1 base and J 5 bases, leaving 11 bases between the germline ends. CDR3 loop: CAWSARKGETQYF. The CDR3, as DNA: TGTGCCTGGAGTGCCCGGAAGGGGGAGACCCAGTACTTC.

The sample holds many counts of this clonotype. CDR3 DNA sequence: TGTGCCAGCTCCCAGACCGATGAGCAGTTCTTC. Protein: CASSQTDEQFF. V gene TRBV18 combines with J gene TRBJ2-1, with no clear D. V dropped 6 bases and J dropped 8 bases, with 8 bases sitting between them. The CDR3 sequence is 11 residues long. Germline CDR1 is KGHSH and CDR2 is LQKENI.

This clonotype has a handful of counts. The chain carries TRBV20-1 and TRBJ2-7; TRBD2 is a possible D gene (6 bases). Germline V gene sequence: CDR1 DFQATT, CDR2 SNEGSKA (reference sequence). The CDR3 runs to 13 residues. The germline V and J ends were trimmed by 8 bases and 4 bases, with 18 bases remaining between them. The CDR3 spells CSSQLSGRYEQYF. The CDR3 bases are TGCAGTTCCCAACTCAGCGGGCGGTACGAGCAGTACTTC.

This clonotype was detected only a few times. This chain links TRBV28 with TRBJ1-2; 8 positions match TRBD1. The germline V gene encodes CDR1 MDHEN and CDR2 SYDVKM. J lost 2 bases, V lost 6 bases, and 8 bases had no gene match. The CDR3 contains 15 residues. This CDR3 reads CASSDGQGGNYGYTF. CDR3 coding DNA: TGTGCCAGCAGCGACGGACAGGGAGGGAACTATGGCTACACCTTC.

This clonotype appeared a few times. The chain joins TRBV5-1 to TRBJ2-3; D is ambiguous. V lost 6 bases and J lost 1, with 6 bases in between. Germline CDR1 and CDR2: SGHRS and YFSETQ. There are 12 residues in the CDR3. CDR3 protein: CASNQGTDTQYF. CDR3 bases: TGCGCCAGCAATCAAGGCACAGATACGCAGTATTTT.

This clonotype showed up many times. One junction end disagrees with the germline gene, perhaps due to a read error. J is TRBJ1-5 and V is TRBV12-3 or TRBV12-4; a weak D match, TRBD1 (6 bases). The CDR3 has 14 residues. DNA for the CDR3: TGCGCCAGCAGCTTAGGGGGGGACAATCAGCCCCAGCATTTT. It is translated as CASSLGGDNQPQHF.

The chain is built from TRBV20-1 and TRBJ2-2; D perhaps matches TRBD1 (5 bases). CDR1 and CDR2 from the germline V gene are DFQATT and SNEGSKA (reference sequence). CDR3 length: 14 residues. With 2 bases removed from V and 0 bases from J, the gap between germline ends came to 7 bases. The CDR3 region has the DNA TGCAGTGCTAGACCCAGGGCGAACACCGGGGAGCTGTTTTTT. The encoded protein is CSARPRANTGELFF.

The rearrangement links TRBV20-1 to TRBJ2-1; tentative D call: TRBD2 (6 bases). Germline assignment: CDR1 DFQATT and CDR2 SNEGSKA (reference sequence). Trimming shortened V by 6 bases and J by 8 bases, and 11 bases separated the two germline ends. This CDR3 comprises 11 residues. DNA of the CDR3: TGCAGTGCAACGGCGGGGTATGAGCAGTTCTTC. This encodes CSATAGYEQFF.

This clonotype was picked up a small number of times. The rearrangement joins TRBV6-1 to TRBJ2-7; 9 positions match TRBD2. Germline V CDR1 and CDR2: MNHNS, SASEGT. After removal of 5 bases from V and 2 bases from J, the junction contained 4 bases not matched to a gene. This CDR3 region has 14 residues. This CDR3 is CASSPSGTTYEQYF. The CDR3 DNA reads as TGTGCCAGCAGTCCTAGCGGGACCACCTACGAGCAGTACTTC.

The chain uses TRBV2 and TRBJ2-3; 9 nucleotides match TRBD2. The V and J ends lost 7 bases and 4 bases, in that order; junction bases with no gene match: 9. CDR3 length: 15 residues. The germline V gene has CDR1 SNHLY and CDR2 FYNNEI. CDR3 DNA: TGTGCCAGCAAAAAGACTAGCGGTTCGTCAGATACGCAGTATTTT. Residues: CASKKTSGSSDTQYF.

A few counts support this clonotype. This sequence joins TRBV30 and TRBJ1-2; tentative D call: TRBD1 (5 bases). CDR1 GTSNPN and CDR2 SVGIG come from the germline V gene (reference sequence). This CDR3 contains 12 residues. V was cut by 0 bases and J by 5 bases, with 7 bases left in between. The CDR3 coding sequence is TGTGCCTGGAGTGTTGGACAATATGGCTACACCTTC. This sequence encodes CAWSVGQYGYTF.